This passage covers 10 T cell receptor beta chains from one sample sequenced in a study of cytomegalovirus exposure and HLA in healthy donors. Data came from immunoSEQ multiplex PCR; TCRdb stores just in-frame clones and leaves some out. The table shows about 110,000 clones, with 90% to 97% occurring only once. Source material: PBMCs. The receptor set was obtained from a woman under 30 in good health and CMV-seronegative.

This clone is a singleton in its sample. The V and J genes are TRBV18 and TRBJ1-2, with 8 positions matching TRBD1. The ends lost 6 bases at V and 3 bases at J; junction bases unmatched: 15. The CDR3 sequence is 17 residues long. Germline V gives CDR1 KGHSH, CDR2 LQKENI. DNA of the CDR3: TGTGCCAGCTCGGCACTAGTTCGGACAGGGTTGTACTATGGCTACACCTTC. Encoded protein: CASSALVRTGLYYGYTF.

The count of this clone is one. CDR3 protein: CASSGFLRYEQYF. CDR3 bases: TGTGCCAGCAGTGGTTTCTTGCGATACGAGCAGTACTTC. The chain links TRBV2 to TRBJ2-7, with unresolved D. CDR1 is SNHLY and CDR2 is FYNNEI in the germline V gene. With 4 bases removed from V and 4 bases from J, the gap between germline ends came to 11 bases. The CDR3 is made up of 13 amino acids. Looking up the rest from reference TRBV2 and TRBJ2-7 gives the full variable domain: EPEVTQTPSHQVTQMGQEVILRCVPISNHLYFYWYRQILGQKVEFLVSFYNNEISEKSEIFDDQFSVERPDGSNFTLKIRSTKLEDSAMYFCASSGFLRYEQYFGPGTRLTVT.

This clone was detected only once. The rearrangement uses TRBV19 and TRBJ2-2, with 11 bases identical to TRBD2. V lost 5 bases to trimming and J lost 6 bases; unmatched junction nucleotides: 8. Germline CDR1 and CDR2: LNHDA and SQIVND (reference sequence). CDR3 size: 16 residues. The CDR3 region is CASSVGSGGASGELFF. The CDR3 DNA follows: TGTGCCAGTAGTGTAGGTAGCGGGGGGGCCTCCGGGGAGCTGTTTTTT. Full variable domain (remainder filled in from reference TRBV19 and TRBJ2-2): DGGITQSPKYLFRKEGQNVTLSCEQNLNHDAMYWYRQDPGQGLRLIYYSQIVNDFQKGDIAEGYSVSREKKESFPLTVTSAQKNPTAFYLCASSVGSGGASGELFFGEGSRLTVL.

V gene TRBV10-3 combines with J gene TRBJ2-7; 14 bases align to TRBD2. The CDR3 is 13 amino acids. V lost 8 bases to trimming and J lost 9 bases; unmatched junction nucleotides: 6. CDR1 is ENHRY and CDR2 is SYGVKD in the germline V gene. CDR3 loop: CAIGGLAGDVQYF. The CDR3 region has the DNA TGTGCCATCGGGGGACTAGCGGGAGATGTGCAGTACTTC.

The chain links TRBV25-1 to TRBJ1-2, with D unclear. Looked up from germline, CDR1 is MGHDK and CDR2 is SYGVNS. This CDR3 region has 13 residues. Between the trimmed V and J ends, which lost 7 bases and 2 bases, there was a span of 11 bases. CDR3 loop: CASTPTGNYGYTF. CDR3 sequence (DNA): TGTGCCAGCACTCCGACCGGGAACTATGGCTACACCTTC.

V and J are TRBV5-6 and TRBJ2-2; D perhaps matches TRBD2 (6 bases). V lost 5 bases and J 0 bases, leaving 11 bases between the germline ends. The CDR3 has 15 residues. Per the germline V gene, CDR1 is SGHDT and CDR2 is YYEEEE. The CDR3 here is CASRAGTSNTGELFF. The CDR3 region has the DNA TGTGCCAGCAGGGCCGGGACTTCGAACACCGGGGAGCTGTTTTTT.

The V gene is TRBV4-1, the J gene TRBJ2-2, with D perhaps matching TRBD1 (6 bases). Germline V gene lookup returns CDR1 MGHRA and CDR2 YSYEKL. The CDR3 is 14 amino acids. The V gene lost 2 bases and the J gene lost 4 bases, with 8 bases spanning the gap. CDR3 bases: TGCGCCAGCAGCCAATTGACAGGCACCGGGGAGCTGTTTTTT. It is translated as CASSQLTGTGELFF.

V is TRBV4-2 and J is TRBJ1-1, with 8 nucleotides matching TRBD1. The CDR3 runs to 15 residues. Germline values: CDR1 LGHNA, CDR2 YNFKEQ. With V trimmed by 3 bases and J by 12 bases, 15 bases remained unmatched. The CDR3 bases are TGTGCCAGCAGCCAGGTAACGGGGCCCACAGGGGGAACTTTCTTT. Translating gives CASSQVTGPTGGTFF.

The rearrangement joins TRBV7-9 to TRBJ2-1; D perhaps matches TRBD2 (6 bases). Trimming left V 3 bases short and J 0 bases short, with 12 bases between. Germline V lookup: CDR1 SEHNR, CDR2 FQNEAQ (reference sequence). The CDR3 contains 16 residues. The CDR3 loop is CASSFRSGSSYNEQFF. The CDR3 DNA reads TGTGCCAGCAGCTTTCGGTCCGGGAGCTCCTACAATGAGCAGTTCTTC. Drawing the rest from reference TRBV7-9 and TRBJ2-1, the complete variable domain is DTGVSQNPRHKITKRGQNVTFRCDPISEHNRLYWYRQTLGQGPEFLTYFQNEAQLEKSRLLSDRFSAERPKGSFSTLEIQRTEQGDSAMYLCASSFRSGSSYNEQFFGPGTRLTVL.

The rearrangement joins TRBV28 to TRBJ2-5; D perhaps matches TRBD2 (8 bases). V was pared by 3 bases and J by 0 bases, with 14 bases between. The CDR3 is 16 residues long. Germline lookup yields CDR1 MDHEN and CDR2 SYDVKM. The CDR3 coding sequence is TGTGCCAGCAGTTTGGGGACAGCGGGGGACCAAGAGACCCAGTACTTC. Its translation is CASSLGTAGDQETQYF.